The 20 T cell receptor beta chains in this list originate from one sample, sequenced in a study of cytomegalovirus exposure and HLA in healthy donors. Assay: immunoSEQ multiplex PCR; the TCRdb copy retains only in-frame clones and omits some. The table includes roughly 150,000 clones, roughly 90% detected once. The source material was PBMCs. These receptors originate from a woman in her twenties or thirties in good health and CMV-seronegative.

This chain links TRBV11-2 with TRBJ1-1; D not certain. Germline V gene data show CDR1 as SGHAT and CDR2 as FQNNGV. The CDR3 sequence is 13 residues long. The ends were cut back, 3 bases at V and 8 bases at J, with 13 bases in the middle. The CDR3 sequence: CASSFLVRGEAFF. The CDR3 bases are TGTGCCAGCAGCTTCCTGGTAAGAGGAGAAGCTTTCTTT.

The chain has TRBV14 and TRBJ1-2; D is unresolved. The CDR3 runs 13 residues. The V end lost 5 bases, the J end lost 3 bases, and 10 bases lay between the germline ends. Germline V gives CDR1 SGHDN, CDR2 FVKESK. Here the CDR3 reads CASSYRTDYGYTF. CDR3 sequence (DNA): TGTGCCAGCAGCTACCGGACGGACTATGGCTACACCTTC.

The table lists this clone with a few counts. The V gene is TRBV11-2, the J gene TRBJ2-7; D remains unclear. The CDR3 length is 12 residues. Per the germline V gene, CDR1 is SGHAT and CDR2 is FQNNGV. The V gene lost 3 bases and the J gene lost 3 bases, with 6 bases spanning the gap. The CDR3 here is CASSFWDYEQYF. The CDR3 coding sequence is TGTGCCAGCAGCTTTTGGGACTACGAGCAGTACTTC.

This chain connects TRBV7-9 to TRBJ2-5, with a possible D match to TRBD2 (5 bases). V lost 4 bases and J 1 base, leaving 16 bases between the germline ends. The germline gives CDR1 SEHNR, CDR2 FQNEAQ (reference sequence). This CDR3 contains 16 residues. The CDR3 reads CASSSRDSFTQETQYF. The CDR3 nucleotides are TGTGCCAGCAGCTCCCGGGATTCTTTTACCCAAGAGACCCAGTACTTC.

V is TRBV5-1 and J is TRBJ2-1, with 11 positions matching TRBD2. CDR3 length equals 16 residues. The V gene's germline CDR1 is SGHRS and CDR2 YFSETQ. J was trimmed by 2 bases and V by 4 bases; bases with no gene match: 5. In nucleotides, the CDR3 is TGCGCCAGCAGCCTCGGGACTAGCGGAGCCTACAATGAGCAGTTCTTC. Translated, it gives CASSLGTSGAYNEQFF.

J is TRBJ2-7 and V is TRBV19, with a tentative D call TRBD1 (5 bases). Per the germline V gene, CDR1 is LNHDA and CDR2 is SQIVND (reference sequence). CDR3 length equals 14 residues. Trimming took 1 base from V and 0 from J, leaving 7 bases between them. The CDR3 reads CASSIATGSYEQYF. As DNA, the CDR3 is TGTGCCAGTAGTATAGCTACAGGCTCCTACGAGCAGTACTTC.

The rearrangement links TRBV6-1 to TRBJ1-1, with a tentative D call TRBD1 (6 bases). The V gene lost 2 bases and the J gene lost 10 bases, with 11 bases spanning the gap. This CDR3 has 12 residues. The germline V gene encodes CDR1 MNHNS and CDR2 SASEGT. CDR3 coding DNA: TGTGCCAGCAGTGAATGGGGGGCAAGAGCTTTCTTT. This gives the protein CASSEWGARAFF.

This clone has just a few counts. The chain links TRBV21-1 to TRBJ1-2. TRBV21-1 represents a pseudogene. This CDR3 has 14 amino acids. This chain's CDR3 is CASATGANMDGYTF. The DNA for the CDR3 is TGTGCCAGCGCGACCGGCGCTAATATGGATGGCTACACCTTC.

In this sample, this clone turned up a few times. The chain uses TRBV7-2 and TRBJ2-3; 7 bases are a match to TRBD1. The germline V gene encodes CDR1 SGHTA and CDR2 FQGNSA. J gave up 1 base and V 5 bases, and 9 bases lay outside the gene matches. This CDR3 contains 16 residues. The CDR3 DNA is TGTGCCAGCAGCAAGACTGGACAGGACCGCACAGATACGCAGTATTTT. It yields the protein CASSKTGQDRTDTQYF.

CDR3 nucleotides: TGTGCCAGCAGCTTAGCGACGGTCCGAGCCACAGATACGCAGTATTTT. Translated, it gives CASSLATVRATDTQYF. The chain uses TRBV7-8 and TRBJ2-3; D call uncertain. The V gene lost 0 bases and the J gene lost 2 bases, with 12 bases spanning the gap. Germline CDR1 is SGHVS and CDR2 is FQNEAQ. The CDR3 length is 16 residues.

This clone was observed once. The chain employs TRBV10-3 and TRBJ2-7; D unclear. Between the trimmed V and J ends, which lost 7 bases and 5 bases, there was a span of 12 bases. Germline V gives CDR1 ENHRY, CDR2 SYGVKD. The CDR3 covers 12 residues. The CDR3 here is CAITDDGDEQYF. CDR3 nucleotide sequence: TGTGCCATCACTGACGACGGTGACGAGCAGTACTTC.

For the CDR3, the DNA is TGTGCCAGCAGTTACGGAGGACACCTAGGCGTAGGTGGCTACACCTTC. It is translated as CASSYGGHLGVGGYTF. The chain joins TRBV6-5 to TRBJ1-2; possibly TRBD1 for D (5 bases). The germline V and J ends were trimmed by 2 bases and 7 bases, with 20 bases remaining between them. This CDR3 region has 16 residues. In germline, CDR1 is MNHEY, CDR2 SVGAGI.

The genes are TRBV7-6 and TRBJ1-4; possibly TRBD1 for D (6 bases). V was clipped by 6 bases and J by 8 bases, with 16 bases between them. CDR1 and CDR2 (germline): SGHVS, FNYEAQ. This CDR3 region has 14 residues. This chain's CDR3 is CASSPEQGEEKLFF. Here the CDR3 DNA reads TGTGCCAGCAGTCCAGAACAGGGCGAAGAAAAACTGTTTTTT.

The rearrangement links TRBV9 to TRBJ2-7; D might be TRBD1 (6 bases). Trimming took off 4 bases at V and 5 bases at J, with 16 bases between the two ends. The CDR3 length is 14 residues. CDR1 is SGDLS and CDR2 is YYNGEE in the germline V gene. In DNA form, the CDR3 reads TGTGCCAGCAGCCCGGGACACCGTTCCCACGAGCAGTACTTC. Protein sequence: CASSPGHRSHEQYF.

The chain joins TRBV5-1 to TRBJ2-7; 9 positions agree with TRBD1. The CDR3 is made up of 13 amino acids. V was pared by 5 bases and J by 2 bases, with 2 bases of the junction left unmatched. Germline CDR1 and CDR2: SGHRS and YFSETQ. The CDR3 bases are TGCGCCAGCAGTGGGACAGGGACCTACGAGCAGTACTTC. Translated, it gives CASSGTGTYEQYF. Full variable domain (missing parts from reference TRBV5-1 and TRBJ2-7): KAGVTQTPRYLIKTRGQQVTLSCSPISGHRSVSWYQQTPGQGLQFLFEYFSETQRNKGNFPGRFSGRQFSNSRSEMNVSTLELGDSALYLCASSGTGTYEQYFGPGTRLTVT.

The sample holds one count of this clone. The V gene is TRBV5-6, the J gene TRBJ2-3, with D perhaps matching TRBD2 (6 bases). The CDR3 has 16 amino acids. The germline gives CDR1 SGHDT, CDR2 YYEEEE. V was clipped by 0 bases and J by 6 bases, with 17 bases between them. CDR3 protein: CASSLVGGARTDTQYF. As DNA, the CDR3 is TGTGCCAGCAGCTTGGTCGGGGGAGCGAGGACGGATACGCAGTATTTT.

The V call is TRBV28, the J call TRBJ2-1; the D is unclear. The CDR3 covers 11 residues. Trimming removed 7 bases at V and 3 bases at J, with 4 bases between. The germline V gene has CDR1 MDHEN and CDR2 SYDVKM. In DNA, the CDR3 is TGTGCCAGCACAATCTACAATGAGCAGTTCTTC. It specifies CASTIYNEQFF.

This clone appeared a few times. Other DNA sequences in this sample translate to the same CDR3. The DNA of the CDR3 is TGTGCCAGCAGCGTTGGGACGTCCCCCACCTACGAGCAGTACTTC. As protein: CASSVGTSPTYEQYF. The chain joins TRBV9 to TRBJ2-7, with D perhaps assigned TRBD1 or TRBD2 (5 bases each). CDR3 length: 15 residues. The V end was cut by 2 bases, the J end by 2 bases, with 14 bases between. Germline CDR1 and CDR2: SGDLS and YYNGEE.

The CDR3, as DNA: TGTGCCAGCAGCCAGGTTCCTGGGTCGTATACCGGGGAGCTGTTTTTT. Its translation: CASSQVPGSYTGELFF. This chain joins TRBV14 and TRBJ2-2; D is undetermined. CDR1 SGHDN and CDR2 FVKESK come from the germline V gene. CDR3 length: 16 amino acids. V was trimmed by 3 bases and J by 5 bases, leaving 16 bases between them.

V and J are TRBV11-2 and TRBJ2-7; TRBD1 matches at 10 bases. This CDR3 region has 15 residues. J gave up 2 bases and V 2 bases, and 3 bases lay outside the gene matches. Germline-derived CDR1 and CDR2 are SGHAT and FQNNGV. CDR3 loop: CASSLWGTGAYEQYF. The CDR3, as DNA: TGTGCCAGCAGCTTATGGGGGACAGGGGCCTACGAGCAGTACTTC. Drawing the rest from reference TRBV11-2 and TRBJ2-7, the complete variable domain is EAGVAQSPRYKIIEKRQSVAFWCNPISGHATLYWYQQILGQGPKLLIQFQNNGVVDDSQLPKDRFSAERLKGVDSTLKIQPAKLEDSAVYLCASSLWGTGAYEQYFGPGTRLTVT.